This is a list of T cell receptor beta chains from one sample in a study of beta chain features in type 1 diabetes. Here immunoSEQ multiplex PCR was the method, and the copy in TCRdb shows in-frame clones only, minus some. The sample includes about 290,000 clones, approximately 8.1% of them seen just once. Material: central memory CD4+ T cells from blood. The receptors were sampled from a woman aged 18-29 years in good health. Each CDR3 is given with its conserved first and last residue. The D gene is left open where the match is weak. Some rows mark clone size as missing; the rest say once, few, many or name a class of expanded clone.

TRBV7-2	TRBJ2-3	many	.	CASSLADTQYF	TGTGCCAGCAGCTTAGCAGATACGCAGTATTTT
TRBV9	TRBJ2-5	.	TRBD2	CASSVASGVGETQYF	TGTGCCAGCAGCGTAGCTAGCGGGGTCGGGGAGACCCAGTACTTC
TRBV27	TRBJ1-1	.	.	CASSFQGSTEAFF	TGTGCCAGCAGTTTCCAGGGTTCGACTGAAGCTTTCTTT
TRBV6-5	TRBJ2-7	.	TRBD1	CASRGDRGNYEQYF	TGTGCCAGCAGGGGAGACAGGGGGAACTACGAGCAGTACTTC
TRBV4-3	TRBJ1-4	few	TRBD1	CASSYKGTGYEKLFF	TGCGCCAGCAGCTATAAGGGGACAGGGTATGAAAAACTGTTTTTT
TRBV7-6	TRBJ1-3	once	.	CASSITGNTIYF	TGTGCCAGCAGCATAACCGGAAACACCATATATTTT
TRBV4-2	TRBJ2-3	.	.	CASRLRGGATDTQYF	TGTGCCAGCAGGCTTAGGGGGGGTGCCACAGATACGCAGTATTTT
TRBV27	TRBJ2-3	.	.	CASSLNRDTDTQYF	TGTGCCAGCAGTTTGAACAGGGATACAGATACGCAGTATTTT
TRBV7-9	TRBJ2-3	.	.	CASSPRESLTDTQYF	TGTGCCAGCAGTCCTCGGGAGAGTCTCACAGATACGCAGTATTTT
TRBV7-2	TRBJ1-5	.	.	CASSQGNNQPQHF	TGTGCCAGCTCACAGGGAAACAATCAGCCCCAGCATTTT
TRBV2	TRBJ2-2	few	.	CASSRLTAGGELFF	TGTGCCAGCAGTCGACTCACCGCGGGCGGGGAGCTGTTTTTT
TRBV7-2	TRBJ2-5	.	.	CASSRQPGGAQETQYF	TGTGCCAGCAGCCGACAACCGGGCGGGGCTCAAGAGACCCAGTACTTC
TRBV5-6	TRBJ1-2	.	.	CASSFGSFYGYTF	TGTGCCAGCAGCTTTGGCAGTTTCTATGGCTACACCTTC
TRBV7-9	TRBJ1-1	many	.	CASSSQGATEAFF	TGTGCCAGCAGCTCCCAGGGCGCCACTGAAGCTTTCTTT
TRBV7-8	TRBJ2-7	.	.	CASSLGGIGGHF	TGTGCCAGCAGCTTAGGCGGAATTGGGGGCCACTTC
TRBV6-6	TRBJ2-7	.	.	CASSYSDPYPSYEQYF	TGTGCCAGCAGTTACTCGGACCCATACCCCTCCTACGAGCAGTACTTC
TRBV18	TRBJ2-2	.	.	CASSPDAGELFF	TGTGCCAGCTCACCAGACGCCGGGGAGCTGTTTTTT
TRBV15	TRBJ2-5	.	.	CATSRAQWETQYF	TGTGCCACCAGCAGAGCCCAGTGGGAGACCCAGTACTTC
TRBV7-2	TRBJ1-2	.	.	CASSLVWTDYGYTF	TGTGCCAGCAGCTTAGTTTGGACAGACTATGGCTACACCTTC
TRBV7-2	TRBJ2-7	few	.	CASSRRVGDSYEQYF	TGTGCCAGCAGCCGACGTGTGGGGGACTCCTACGAGCAGTACTTC
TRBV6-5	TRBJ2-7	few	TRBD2	CASRPGGAAYEQYF	TGTGCCAGCAGACCCGGGGGGGCGGCCTACGAGCAGTACTTC
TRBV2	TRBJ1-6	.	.	CASGPGAGNSPLHF	TGTGCCAGCGGCCCCGGGGCTGGTAATTCACCCCTCCACTTT
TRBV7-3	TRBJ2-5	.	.	CASSVQGSETQYF	TGTGCCAGCAGCGTCCAGGGTTCGGAGACCCAGTACTTC
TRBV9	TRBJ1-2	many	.	CASSAGGGGYTF	TGTGCCAGCAGCGCGGGAGGGGGTGGCTACACCTTC
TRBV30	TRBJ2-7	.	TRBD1	CAWRAPGQGAEQYF	TGTGCCTGGAGAGCCCCGGGACAGGGGGCCGAGCAGTACTTC
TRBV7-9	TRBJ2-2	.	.	CASSLTNTNTGELFF	TGTGCCAGCAGCTTAACTAACACCAACACCGGGGAGCTGTTTTTT
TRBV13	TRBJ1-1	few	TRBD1	CASSPGQGLTEAFF	TGTGCCAGCAGTCCCGGACAGGGATTGACTGAAGCTTTCTTT
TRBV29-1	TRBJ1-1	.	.	CSVVYGVLNTEAFF	TGCAGCGTTGTGTATGGGGTATTGAACACTGAAGCTTTCTTT
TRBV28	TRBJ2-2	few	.	CASSYGYGELFF	TGTGCCAGCAGTTACGGATACGGGGAGCTGTTTTTT
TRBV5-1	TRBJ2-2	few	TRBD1	CASTLSGTGRTGELFF	TGCGCCAGCACCTTATCCGGGACAGGGCGCACCGGGGAGCTGTTTTTT
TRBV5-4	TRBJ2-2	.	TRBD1	CASSPRNGQGGNGELFF	TGTGCCAGCAGCCCCCGTAATGGACAGGGGGGGAACGGGGAGCTGTTTTTT
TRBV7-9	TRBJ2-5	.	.	CASSRWGETQYF	TGTGCCAGCAGCCGCTGGGGGGAGACCCAGTACTTC
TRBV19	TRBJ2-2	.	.	CASVNRVHTGELFF	TGTGCCAGTGTCAACAGGGTTCACACCGGGGAGCTGTTTTTT
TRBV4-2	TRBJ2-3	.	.	CASSQDQAGATDTQYF	TGTGCCAGCAGCCAAGATCAGGCGGGGGCCACAGATACGCAGTATTTT
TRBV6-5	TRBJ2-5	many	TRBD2	CASSYSSGGSKTQYF	TGTGCCAGCAGTTACTCTAGCGGGGGGAGTAAGACCCAGTACTTC
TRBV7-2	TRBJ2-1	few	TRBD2	CASLAGAYNEQFF	TGTGCCAGCCTGGCGGGGGCCTACAATGAGCAGTTCTTC
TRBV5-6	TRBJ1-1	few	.	CASILRWGAQGNTEAFF	TGTGCCAGCATCCTAAGGTGGGGGGCACAGGGGAACACTGAAGCTTTCTTT
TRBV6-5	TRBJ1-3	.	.	CASRESYSGNTIYF	TGTGCCAGCCGGGAGTCGTACTCTGGAAACACCATATATTTT
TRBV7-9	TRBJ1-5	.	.	CASSLEVQPQHF	TGTGCCAGCAGCTTGGAGGTTCAGCCCCAGCATTTT
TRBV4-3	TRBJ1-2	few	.	CASSQDIEGFYGYTF	TGCGCCAGCAGCCAAGACATCGAGGGGTTCTATGGCTACACCTTC
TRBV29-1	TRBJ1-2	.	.	CSVVGSQFGYTF	TGCAGCGTTGTGGGGTCACAGTTTGGCTACACCTTC
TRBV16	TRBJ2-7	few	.	CASSQTRLGYEQYF	TGTGCCAGCAGCCAAACAAGGTTGGGCTACGAGCAGTACTTC
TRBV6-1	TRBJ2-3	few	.	CASSEGQAGDTQYF	TGTGCCAGCAGTGAAGGGCAGGCGGGAGATACGCAGTATTTT
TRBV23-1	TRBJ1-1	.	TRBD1	CASRPRGQGVITCFEAFF	TGCGCCAGCAGACCCCGCGGGCAGGGGGTCATAACGTGCTTTGAAGCTTTCTTT
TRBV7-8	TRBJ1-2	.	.	CASTGGYGYTF	TGTGCCTCAACGGGGGGCTATGGCTACACCTTC
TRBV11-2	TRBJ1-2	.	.	CASSLTGLGYTF	TGTGCCAGCAGCCTTACAGGGCTTGGCTACACCTTC
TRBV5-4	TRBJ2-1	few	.	CASSSSGNRDYNEQFF	TGTGCCAGCAGCTCGTCCGGTAACAGGGATTATAATGAGCAGTTCTTC
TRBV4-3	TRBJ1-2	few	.	CASSQDLGTFYGYTF	TGCGCCAGCAGCCAAGATTTAGGCACCTTCTATGGCTACACCTTC
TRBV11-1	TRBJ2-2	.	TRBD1	CASSPGPGQGLSTGELFF	TGTGCCAGCAGCCCTGGGCCCGGACAGGGCCTAAGCACCGGGGAGCTGTTTTTT
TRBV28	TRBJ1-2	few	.	CASSLPNPRLGYTF	TGTGCCAGCAGTTTGCCGAACCCGAGGCTTGGCTACACCTTC
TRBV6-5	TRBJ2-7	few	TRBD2	CASTPGLPPNEQYF	TGTGCCAGCACACCGGGACTACCTCCGAACGAGCAGTACTTC
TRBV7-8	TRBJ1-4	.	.	CASSARRPWDEKLFF	TGTGCCAGCAGCGCCCGGAGGCCTTGGGATGAAAAACTGTTTTTT
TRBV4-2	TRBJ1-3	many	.	CASSQDYGHTIYF	TGTGCCAGCAGCCAAGATTACGGGCACACCATATATTTT
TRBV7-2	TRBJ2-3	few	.	CASSFRRRAQADTQYF	TGTGCCAGCAGCTTCCGTCGGAGGGCCCAGGCAGATACGCAGTATTTT
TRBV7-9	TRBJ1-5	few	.	CASSLGLARGEEPQHF	TGTGCCAGCAGCTTAGGGCTTGCGCGGGGGGAAGAGCCCCAGCATTTT